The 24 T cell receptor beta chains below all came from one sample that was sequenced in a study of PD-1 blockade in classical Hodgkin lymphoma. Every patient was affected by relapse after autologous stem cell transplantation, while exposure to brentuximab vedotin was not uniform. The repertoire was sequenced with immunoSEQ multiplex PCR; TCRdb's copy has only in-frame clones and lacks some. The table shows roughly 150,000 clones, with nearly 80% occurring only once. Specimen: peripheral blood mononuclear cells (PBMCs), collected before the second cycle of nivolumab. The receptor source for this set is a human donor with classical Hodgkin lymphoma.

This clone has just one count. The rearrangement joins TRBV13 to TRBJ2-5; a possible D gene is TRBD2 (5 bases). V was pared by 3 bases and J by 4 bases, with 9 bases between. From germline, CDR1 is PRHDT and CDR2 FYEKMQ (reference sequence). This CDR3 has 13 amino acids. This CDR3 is CASSLIAGETQYF. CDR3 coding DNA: TGTGCCAGCAGCTTGATTGCGGGAGAGACCCAGTACTTC.

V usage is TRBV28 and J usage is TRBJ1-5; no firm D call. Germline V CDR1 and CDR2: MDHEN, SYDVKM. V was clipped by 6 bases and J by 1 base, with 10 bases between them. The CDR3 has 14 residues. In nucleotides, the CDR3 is TGTGCCAGCAGAAGGGCAGGAAGCAATCAGCCCCAGCATTTT. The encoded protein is CASRRAGSNQPQHF.

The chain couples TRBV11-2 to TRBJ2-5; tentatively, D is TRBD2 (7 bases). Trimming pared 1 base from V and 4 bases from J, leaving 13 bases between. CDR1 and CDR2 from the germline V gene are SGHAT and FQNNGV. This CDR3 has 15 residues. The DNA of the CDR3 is TGTGCCAGCAGCTTAGGCGGCGGGGGCGGAGAGACCCAGTACTTC. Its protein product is CASSLGGGGGETQYF.

The CDR3 is CASSPPDRATGELFF. CDR3 in DNA: TGTGCCAGCTCCCCCCCCGACAGGGCTACCGGGGAGCTGTTTTTT. The chain joins TRBV18 to TRBJ2-2, with TRBD1 matching over 7 bases. This CDR3 has 15 residues. The trim removed 6 bases at V and 5 bases at J, leaving 9 bases unmatched. Germline V gene sequence: CDR1 KGHSH, CDR2 LQKENI.

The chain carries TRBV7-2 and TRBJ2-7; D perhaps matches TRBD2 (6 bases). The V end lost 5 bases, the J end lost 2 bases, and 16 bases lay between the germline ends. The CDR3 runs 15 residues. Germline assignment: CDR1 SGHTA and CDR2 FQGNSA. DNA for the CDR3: TGTGCCAGCAGCCGCCAGGGTACTAGCCCCTACGAGCAGTACTTC. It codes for CASSRQGTSPYEQYF.

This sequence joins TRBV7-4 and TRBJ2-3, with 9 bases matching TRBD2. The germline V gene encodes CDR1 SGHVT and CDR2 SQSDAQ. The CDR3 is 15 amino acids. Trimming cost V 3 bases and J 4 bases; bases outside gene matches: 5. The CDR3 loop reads CASSFAGGLPDTQYF. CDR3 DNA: TGTGCCAGCAGCTTTGCGGGGGGGCTTCCAGATACGCAGTATTTT.

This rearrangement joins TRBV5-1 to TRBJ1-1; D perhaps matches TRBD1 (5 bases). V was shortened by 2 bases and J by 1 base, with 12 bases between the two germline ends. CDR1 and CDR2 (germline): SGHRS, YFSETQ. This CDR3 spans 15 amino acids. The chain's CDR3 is CASSLTGTANTEAFF. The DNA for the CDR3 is TGCGCCAGCAGCTTAACCGGGACGGCGAACACTGAAGCTTTCTTT.

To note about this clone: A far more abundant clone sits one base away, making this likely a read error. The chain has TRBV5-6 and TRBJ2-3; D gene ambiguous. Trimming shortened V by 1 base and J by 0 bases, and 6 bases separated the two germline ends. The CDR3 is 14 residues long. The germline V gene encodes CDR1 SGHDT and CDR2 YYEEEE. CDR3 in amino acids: CASSLWGSTDTQYF. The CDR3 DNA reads TGTGCCAGCAGCTTGTGGGGTAGCACAGATACGCAGTATTTT.

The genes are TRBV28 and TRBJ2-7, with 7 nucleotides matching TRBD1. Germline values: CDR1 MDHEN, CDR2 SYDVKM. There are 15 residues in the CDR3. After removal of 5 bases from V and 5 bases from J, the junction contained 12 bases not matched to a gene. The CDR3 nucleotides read TGTGCCAGCAGTCCAGGGACAGCAAGGGGCAACGAGCAGTACTTC. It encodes CASSPGTARGNEQYF. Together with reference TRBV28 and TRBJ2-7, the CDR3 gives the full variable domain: DVKVTQSSRYLVKRTGEKVFLECVQDMDHENMFWYRQDPGLGLRLIYFSYDVKMKEKGDIPEGYSVSREKKERFSLILESASTNQTSMYLCASSPGTARGNEQYFGPGTRLTVT.

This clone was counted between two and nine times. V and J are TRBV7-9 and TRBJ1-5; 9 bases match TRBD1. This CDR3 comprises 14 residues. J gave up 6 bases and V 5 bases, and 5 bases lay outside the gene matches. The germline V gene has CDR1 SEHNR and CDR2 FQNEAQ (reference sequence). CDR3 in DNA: TGTGCCAGCAGCCGGGACAGGGATGGTCAGCCCCAGCATTTT. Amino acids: CASSRDRDGQPQHF. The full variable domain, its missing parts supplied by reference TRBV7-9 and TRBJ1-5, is DTGVSQNPRHKITKRGQNVTFRCDPISEHNRLYWYRQTLGQGPEFLTYFQNEAQLEKSRLLSDRFSAERPKGSFSTLEIQRTEQGDSAMYLCASSRDRDGQPQHFGDGTRLSIL.

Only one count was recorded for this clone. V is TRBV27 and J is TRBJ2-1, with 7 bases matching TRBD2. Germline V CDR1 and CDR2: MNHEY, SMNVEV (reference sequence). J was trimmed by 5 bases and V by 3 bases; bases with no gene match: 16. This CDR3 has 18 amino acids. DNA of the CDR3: TGTGCCAGCAGTTTGCCGGGCGGCGGAGGGACTACTCACAATGAGCAGTTCTTC. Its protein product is CASSLPGGGGTTHNEQFF.

The CDR3, as DNA: TGTGCCATCAGGGGCCAGTCCGGCGAAAAACTGTTTTTT. Translated: CAIRGQSGEKLFF. The chain combines TRBV10-3 with TRBJ1-4; D unresolved. CDR3 length equals 13 residues. Germline-derived CDR1 and CDR2 are ENHRY and SYGVKD. The V and J ends lost 6 bases and 8 bases respectively, with 13 bases between them.

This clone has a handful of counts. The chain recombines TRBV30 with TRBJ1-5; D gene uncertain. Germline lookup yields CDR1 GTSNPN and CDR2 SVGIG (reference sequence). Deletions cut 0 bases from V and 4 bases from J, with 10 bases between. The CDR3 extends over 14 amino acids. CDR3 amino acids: CAWSVLAENQPQHF. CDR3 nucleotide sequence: TGTGCCTGGAGTGTACTGGCCGAGAATCAGCCCCAGCATTTT.

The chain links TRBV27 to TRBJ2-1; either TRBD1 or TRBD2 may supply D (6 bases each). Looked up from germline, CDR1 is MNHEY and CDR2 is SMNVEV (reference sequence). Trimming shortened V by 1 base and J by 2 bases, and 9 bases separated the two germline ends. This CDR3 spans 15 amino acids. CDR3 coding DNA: TGTGCCAGCAGTTTATGGGGGGCCACCTACAATGAGCAGTTCTTC. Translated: CASSLWGATYNEQFF.

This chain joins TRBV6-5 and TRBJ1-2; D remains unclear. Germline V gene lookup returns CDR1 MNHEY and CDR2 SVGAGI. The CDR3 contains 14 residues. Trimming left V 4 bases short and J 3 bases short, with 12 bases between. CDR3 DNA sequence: TGTGCCAGCAGTTCTTCTCTAGTTGACTATGGCTACACCTTC. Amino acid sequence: CASSSSLVDYGYTF.

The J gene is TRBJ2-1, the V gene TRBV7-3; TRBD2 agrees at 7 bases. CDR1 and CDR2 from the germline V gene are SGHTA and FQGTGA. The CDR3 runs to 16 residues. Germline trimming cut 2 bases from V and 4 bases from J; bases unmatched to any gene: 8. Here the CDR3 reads CASSLVGGRSYNEQFF. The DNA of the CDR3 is TGTGCCAGCAGCTTAGTTGGCGGGAGATCGTACAATGAGCAGTTCTTC.

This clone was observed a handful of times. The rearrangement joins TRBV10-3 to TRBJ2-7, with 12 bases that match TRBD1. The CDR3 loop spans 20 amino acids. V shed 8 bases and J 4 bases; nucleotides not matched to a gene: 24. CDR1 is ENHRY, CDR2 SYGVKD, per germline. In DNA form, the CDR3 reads TGTGCCATCGCGGGGACAGGGGGCAGTGTGCGGGAGGGCCGTTTGTACGAGCAGTACTTC. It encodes CAIAGTGGSVREGRLYEQYF.

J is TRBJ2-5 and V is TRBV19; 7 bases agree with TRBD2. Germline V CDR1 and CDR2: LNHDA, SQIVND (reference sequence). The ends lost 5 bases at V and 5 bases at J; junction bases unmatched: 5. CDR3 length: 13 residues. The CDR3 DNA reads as TGTGCCAGTAGTTTGGGGGGGTTGGAGACCCAGTACTTC. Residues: CASSLGGLETQYF.

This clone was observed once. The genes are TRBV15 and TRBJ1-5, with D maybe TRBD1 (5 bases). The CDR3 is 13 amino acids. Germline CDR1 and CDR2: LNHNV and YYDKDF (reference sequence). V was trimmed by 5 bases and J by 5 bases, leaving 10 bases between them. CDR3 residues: CATSQDIYQPQHF. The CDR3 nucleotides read TGTGCCACCAGCCAGGACATTTATCAGCCCCAGCATTTT.

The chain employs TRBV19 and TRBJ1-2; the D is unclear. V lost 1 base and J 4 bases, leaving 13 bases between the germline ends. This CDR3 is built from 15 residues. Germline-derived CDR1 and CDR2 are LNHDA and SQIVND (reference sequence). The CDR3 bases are TGTGCCAGTAGTATAGCGGCCGGGGAGGGCTATGGCTACACCTTC. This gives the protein CASSIAAGEGYGYTF.

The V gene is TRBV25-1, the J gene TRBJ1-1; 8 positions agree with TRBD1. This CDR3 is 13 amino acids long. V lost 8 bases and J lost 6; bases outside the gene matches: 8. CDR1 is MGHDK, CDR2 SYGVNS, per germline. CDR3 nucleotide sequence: TGTGCCAGCGGCACCCCGGGACAGGCTGAAGCTTTCTTT. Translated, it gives CASGTPGQAEAFF.

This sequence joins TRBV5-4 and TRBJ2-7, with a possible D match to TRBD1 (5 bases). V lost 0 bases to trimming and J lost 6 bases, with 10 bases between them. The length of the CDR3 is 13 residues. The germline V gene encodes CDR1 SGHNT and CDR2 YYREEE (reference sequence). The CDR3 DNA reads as TGTGCCAGCAGCTTGGTTCAGGGTGGCGAGCAGTACTTC. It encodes CASSLVQGGEQYF.

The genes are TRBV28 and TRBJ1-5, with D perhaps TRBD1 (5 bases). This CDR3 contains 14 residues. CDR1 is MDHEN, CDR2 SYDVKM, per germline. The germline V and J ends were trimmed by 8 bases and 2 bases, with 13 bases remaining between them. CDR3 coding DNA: TGTGCCAGCCATCGGGGGGAGGGCAATCAGCCCCAGCATTTT. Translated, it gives CASHRGEGNQPQHF.

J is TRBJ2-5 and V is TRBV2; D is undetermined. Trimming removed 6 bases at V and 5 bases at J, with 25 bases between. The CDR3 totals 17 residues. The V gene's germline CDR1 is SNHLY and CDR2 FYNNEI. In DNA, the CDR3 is TGTGCCAGCAGCGAACGCCTCAGTCTGTGGGCTGGGGAGACCCAGTACTTC. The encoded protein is CASSERLSLWAGETQYF.